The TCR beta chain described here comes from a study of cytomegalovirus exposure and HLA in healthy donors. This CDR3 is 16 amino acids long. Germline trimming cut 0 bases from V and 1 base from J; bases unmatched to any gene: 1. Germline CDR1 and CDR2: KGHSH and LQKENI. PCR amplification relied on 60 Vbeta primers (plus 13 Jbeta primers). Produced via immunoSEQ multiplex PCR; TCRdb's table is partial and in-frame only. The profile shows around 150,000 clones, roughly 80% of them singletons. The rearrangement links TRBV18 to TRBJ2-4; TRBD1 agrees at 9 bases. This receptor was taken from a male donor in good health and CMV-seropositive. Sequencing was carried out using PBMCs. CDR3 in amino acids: CASSPPGTGAKNIQYF. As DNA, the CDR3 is TGTGCCAGCTCACCACCTGGGACAGGGGCCAAAAACATTCAGTACTTC.